These 23 T cell receptor beta chains came from one sample sequenced in a study of Ad26.COV2.S vaccination and SARS-CoV-2 variants. Treatment here: around 19 received Ad26.COV2.S at low or high dose, single or two shots; about 5 received placebo; per-sample allocation not given. All samples were drawn on day 63, counting from the first vaccine or placebo injection. Assay: immunoSEQ multiplex PCR; the TCRdb copy retains only in-frame clones and omits some. The sample includes roughly 300,000 clones, less than 90% of them seen just once. This specimen consisted of peripheral blood, obtained in a trial of Ad26.COV2.S vaccine versus placebo. Receptors were obtained from a person aged 18-60 years who received the Ad26.COV2.S COVID-19 vaccine or a placebo.

This sequence joins TRBV24-1 and TRBJ2-7; D is ambiguous. Per the germline V gene, CDR1 is KGHDR and CDR2 is SFDVKD. The V end was cut by 4 bases, the J end by 0 bases, with 12 bases between. This CDR3 is built from 15 residues. CDR3 nucleotide sequence: TGTGCCACCAGTGACGGCGGACCGAGCTCCTACGAGCAGTACTTC. Amino acid sequence: CATSDGGPSSYEQYF.

The chain combines TRBV18 with TRBJ2-1; D gene uncertain. V was shortened by 2 bases and J by 6 bases, with 14 bases between the two germline ends. This CDR3 is 15 amino acids long. Per germline, CDR1 KGHSH and CDR2 LQKENI. Here the CDR3 DNA reads TGTGCCAGCTCACCAGTCCTGAGGCAGCTCAATGAGCAGTTCTTC. Protein sequence: CASSPVLRQLNEQFF.

Only one count was recorded for this clone. V gene TRBV18 combines with J gene TRBJ2-3, with 9 bases lining up with TRBD2. Trimming cost V 0 bases and J 10 bases; bases outside gene matches: 8. Germline V gene lookup returns CDR1 KGHSH and CDR2 LQKENI. The CDR3 is made up of 15 amino acids. The CDR3 spells CASSPPRLAGLAQYF. The CDR3 DNA follows: TGTGCCAGCTCACCACCGCGGCTAGCGGGGTTGGCGCAGTATTTT. The full variable domain, rest sourced from reference TRBV18 and TRBJ2-3, is NAGVMQNPRHLVRRRGQEARLRCSPMKGHSHVYWYRQLPEEGLKFMVYLQKENIIDESGMPKERFSAEFPKEGPSILRIQQVVRGDSAAYFCASSPPRLAGLAQYFGPGTRLTVL.

This chain links TRBV15 with TRBJ1-1; 7 positions agree with TRBD1. Trimming removed 0 bases from V and 4 bases from J; junction bases left unmatched: 5. Germline V CDR1 and CDR2: LNHNV, YYDKDF (reference sequence). The CDR3 has 15 residues. CDR3 in DNA: TGTGCCACCAGCAGAGATCGCTCAGGGGGCACTGAAGCTTTCTTT. Protein sequence: CATSRDRSGGTEAFF. The variable domain in full, completed from reference TRBV15 and TRBJ1-1, reads DAMVIQNPRYQVTQFGKPVTLSCSQTLNHNVMYWYQQKSSQAPKLLFHYYDKDFNNEADTPDNFQSRRPNTSFCFLDIRSPGLGDTAMYLCATSRDRSGGTEAFFGQGTRLTVV.

This chain connects TRBV18 to TRBJ2-5; 7 bases fit TRBD1. The germline V gene encodes CDR1 KGHSH and CDR2 LQKENI. The CDR3 has 15 amino acids. V was clipped by 5 bases and J by 2 bases; unmatched bases: 8. The CDR3 coding sequence is TGTGCCAGCTCAGCGACAGGGACGCGGCAAGAGACCCAGTACTTC. Its protein product is CASSATGTRQETQYF.

V usage is TRBV10-3 and J usage is TRBJ2-7; 11 bases agree with TRBD2. Germline lookup yields CDR1 ENHRY and CDR2 SYGVKD. Germline trimming cut 4 bases from V and 1 base from J; bases unmatched to any gene: 9. This CDR3 region has 17 residues. The CDR3 reads CAISGASGTSGSYEQYF. The DNA for the CDR3 is TGTGCCATCAGTGGAGCTTCCGGGACTAGCGGTTCCTACGAGCAGTACTTC.

The J gene is TRBJ2-1, the V gene TRBV7-7, with D unclear. Germline CDR1 and CDR2: SSHAT and FNYEAQ (reference sequence). The CDR3 has 17 amino acids. V was shortened by 1 base and J by 5 bases, with 18 bases between the two germline ends. The CDR3 DNA follows: TGTGCCAGCAGCTTAGAAAGGCAGGAAGAGGATCACAATGAGCAGTTCTTC. It codes for CASSLERQEEDHNEQFF.

V and J are TRBV5-1 and TRBJ1-5; TRBD1 might be the D (6 bases). Germline V lookup: CDR1 SGHRS, CDR2 YFSETQ. The CDR3 is 13 residues long. With 3 bases removed from V and 8 bases from J, the gap between germline ends came to 12 bases. This chain's CDR3 is CASSSGAREPQHF. CDR3 bases: TGCGCCAGCAGCTCGGGGGCCAGGGAGCCCCAGCATTTT.

The chain is built from TRBV7-2 and TRBJ1-1; D might be TRBD1 (5 bases). Deletions cut 4 bases from V and 4 bases from J, with 10 bases between. The CDR3 sequence is 13 residues long. Looked up from germline, CDR1 is SGHTA and CDR2 is FQGNSA. The CDR3 DNA reads TGTGCCAGCAGCTCTCAGGGTGCCACTGAAGCTTTCTTT. Translated: CASSSQGATEAFF.

V usage is TRBV7-8 and J usage is TRBJ2-3; the D is unclear. The germline V gene has CDR1 SGHVS and CDR2 FQNEAQ. V lost 8 bases and J lost 5, with 11 bases in between. There are 12 residues in the CDR3. CDR3 protein: CASRPPGDTQYF. For the CDR3, the DNA is TGTGCCAGCCGCCCCCCCGGAGATACGCAGTATTTT.

This sequence joins TRBV7-2 and TRBJ2-3; possibly TRBD1 for D (6 bases). This CDR3 region has 15 residues. V was pared by 5 bases and J by 5 bases, with 17 bases between. CDR1 and CDR2 (germline): SGHTA, FQGNSA. The CDR3 DNA reads as TGTGCCAGCAGCCAACAGGGATTGAGCGGAGATACGCAGTATTTT. Protein product: CASSQQGLSGDTQYF.

The chain joins TRBV19 to TRBJ1-1, with TRBD1 matching over 8 bases. The germline CDR1 and CDR2 sequences are LNHDA and SQIVND (reference sequence). Losses at the gene ends were 5 bases for V and 0 bases for J; bases not matched to a gene: 5. The CDR3 totals 15 residues. The CDR3 nucleotides read TGTGCCAGTAGTCTCACAGGGGGACTGAACACTGAAGCTTTCTTT. Its translation is CASSLTGGLNTEAFF.

J is TRBJ2-7 and V is TRBV10-3, with D possibly being TRBD1 (6 bases). Germline V gene lookup returns CDR1 ENHRY and CDR2 SYGVKD. With 0 bases removed from V and 2 bases from J, the gap between germline ends came to 11 bases. The CDR3 is 15 residues long. The CDR3 here is CAISESAGQTYEQYF. The DNA of the CDR3 is TGTGCCATCAGTGAGTCGGCCGGACAGACCTACGAGCAGTACTTC.

V gene TRBV6-2 or TRBV6-3 combines with J gene TRBJ2-3; 7 positions match TRBD2. The CDR3 length is 16 residues. CDR1 is MNHEY, CDR2 SVGEGT, per germline. V trimming: 2 bases; J trimming: 3 bases; junction bases outside the gene matches: 8. The CDR3 region has the DNA TGTGCCAGCAGTTACCGACGGGGGGACCCAACAGATACGCAGTATTTT. Translating it yields CASSYRRGDPTDTQYF.

The chain's CDR3 is CASSSDRRTEAFF. The CDR3 coding sequence is TGCGCCAGCAGTTCCGACAGACGTACTGAAGCTTTCTTT. V usage is TRBV10-2 and J usage is TRBJ1-1, with D possibly TRBD1 on 5 matching bases. Per the germline V gene, CDR1 is WSHSY and CDR2 is SAAADI. There are 13 residues in the CDR3. Deletions cut 5 bases from V and 5 bases from J, with 12 bases between.

The gene calls are TRBV7-9 and TRBJ2-5; TRBD1 might be the D (5 bases). Deletions cut 4 bases from V and 6 bases from J, with 12 bases between. The germline V gene has CDR1 SEHNR and CDR2 FQNEAQ (reference sequence). CDR3 length equals 13 residues. Here the CDR3 DNA reads TGTGCCAGCAGCTCTACATGGGGCAAGACCCAGTACTTC. This sequence encodes CASSSTWGKTQYF.

The chain uses TRBV5-1 and TRBJ1-1; no clear D gene. CDR3 size: 14 residues. Germline V gene data show CDR1 as SGHRS and CDR2 as YFSETQ. V was cut by 3 bases and J by 5 bases, with 14 bases left in between. This chain's CDR3 is CASSSGLRETEAFF. CDR3 DNA: TGCGCCAGCAGCTCGGGTCTCCGGGAGACTGAAGCTTTCTTT.

The V gene is TRBV7-9, the J gene TRBJ1-1; 7 bases align to TRBD1. This CDR3 contains 15 residues. With V trimmed by 5 bases and J by 0 bases, 6 bases remained unmatched. In germline, CDR1 is SEHNR, CDR2 FQNEAQ (reference sequence). CDR3 DNA: TGTGCCAGCAGCCATGACAGGGTTATGAACACTGAAGCTTTCTTT. Translating it yields CASSHDRVMNTEAFF.

The genes are TRBV4-1 and TRBJ1-3, with a possible D match to TRBD1 (5 bases). This CDR3 spans 17 amino acids. Per the germline V gene, CDR1 is MGHRA and CDR2 is YSYEKL. V was trimmed by 4 bases and J by 6 bases, leaving 22 bases between them. CDR3 protein: CASSPYSGPGRENTIYF. For the CDR3, the DNA is TGCGCCAGCAGCCCGTACTCCGGGCCAGGGAGAGAAAACACCATATATTTT.

This chain links TRBV5-6 with TRBJ2-2; 9 positions agree with TRBD2. This CDR3 is 16 amino acids long. The V segment lost 1 base and the J segment 5 bases; nucleotides outside the gene matches: 6. The V gene's germline CDR1 is SGHDT and CDR2 YYEEEE. CDR3 bases: TGTGCCAGCAGCTTGTGGGCTAGCGGGATAACCGGGGAGCTGTTTTTT. This codes for CASSLWASGITGELFF.

The chain links TRBV13 to TRBJ1-3; a weak D match, TRBD1 (5 bases). Per the germline V gene, CDR1 is PRHDT and CDR2 is FYEKMQ (reference sequence). The CDR3 covers 16 residues. Trimming shortened V by 3 bases and J by 0 bases, and 12 bases separated the two germline ends. CDR3 sequence: CASSFSGLFSGNTIYF. The CDR3 nucleotides read TGTGCCAGCAGCTTCTCGGGACTTTTCTCTGGAAACACCATATATTTT. Drawing the rest from reference TRBV13 and TRBJ1-3, the complete variable domain is AAGVIQSPRHLIKEKRETATLKCYPIPRHDTVYWYQQGPGQDPQFLISFYEKMQSDKGSIPDRFSAQQFSDYHSELNMSSLELGDSALYFCASSFSGLFSGNTIYFGEGSWLTVV.

The gene calls are TRBV9 and TRBJ2-2; possible D gene TRBD2, 6 bases. V was clipped by 0 bases and J by 4 bases, with 19 bases between them. The CDR3 loop spans 18 amino acids. Germline values: CDR1 SGDLS, CDR2 YYNGEE. CDR3 sequence reads: CASSVGPPGLSFTGELFF. The CDR3 DNA reads TGTGCCAGCAGCGTAGGTCCCCCCGGACTATCCTTCACCGGGGAGCTGTTTTTT.

This chain joins TRBV6-1 and TRBJ1-6; 8 bases align to TRBD1. Trimming took 3 bases from V and 5 from J; bases not matched to a gene: 3. This CDR3 spans 15 amino acids. Germline V gives CDR1 MNHNS, CDR2 SASEGT. CDR3 sequence: CASSDWTGNNSPLHF. The CDR3 DNA reads TGTGCCAGCAGTGATTGGACAGGGAATAATTCACCCCTCCACTTT.